This T cell receptor (beta chain) appears in the sequencing data of a study of Ad26.COV2.S vaccination and SARS-CoV-2 variants. Study-level background: Ad26.COV2.S arm of COV1001 included the donor.

The data were produced by immunoSEQ multiplex PCR, yet TCRdb's version contains in-frame clones alone and is incomplete. The repertoire consists of 360,000 or so clones, with about 88% occurring once and the leading ten covering approximately 1.9%. Noted treatment: about 20 received Ad26.COV2.S at low or high dose, single or two shots; about 5 received placebo; per-sample allocation not given. The study sampled participants on day 63 after the first vaccine or placebo injection. Trimming pared 1 base from V and 2 bases from J, leaving 11 bases between. CDR1 is MNHNS and CDR2 is SASEGT in the germline V gene. The CDR3 runs 15 residues.

J is TRBJ2-5 and V is TRBV6-1, with D uncertain. The receptor was isolated from a person between 18 and 65 years old who received the Ad26.COV2.S COVID-19 vaccine or a placebo. The sequencing used peripheral blood, collected in a trial of Ad26.COV2.S vaccine versus placebo. Here the CDR3 DNA reads TGTGCCAGCAGTGAAGGGTGGCCACCACAAGAGACCCAGTACTTC. Translated: CASSEGWPPQETQYF.